A selection of T cell receptor beta chains follows, all from one sample in a study of breast tumors, draining lymph nodes, adjacent tissues. TCRdb ran MiXCR on the multiplex PCR reads and lists one entry per CDR3 protein. This repertoire shows 100,000 to 150,000 distinct CDR3 sequences, about 20% found once; its top ten account for approximately 3.5%. Sequenced input: axillary lymph node tissue. All receptors come from a female donor with breast cancer. Some clones in this sample may be carry-over from other donors' samples. Each CDR3 is given with its conserved first and last residue. Only some rows state a clone size, as once, few, many or a class for expanded clones.

J	size	V	CDR3
TRBJ1-5	-	TRBV30	CAWSTRNRQGGRGPQHF
TRBJ1-2	many	TRBV20-1	CSARPPHRGEGYTF
TRBJ1-2	many	TRBV6-5	CASSYYGYTF
TRBJ1-2	many	TRBV4-1	CASSQSGNYGYTF
TRBJ1-2	many	TRBV5-1	CASSWSEERNYGYTF
TRBJ1-6	many	TRBV16	CASSLVGLNSPLHF
TRBJ2-1	-	TRBV28	CASSRGLANGPNEQFF
TRBJ2-1	many	TRBV20-1	CSARAIDKIAGHSYNEQFF
TRBJ2-7	many	TRBV7-2	CASSRGGSGYEQYF
TRBJ2-3	many	TRBV5-1	CASSWPSSTDTQYF
TRBJ1-6	few	TRBV28	CASSFASPLHF
TRBJ2-7	many	TRBV20-1	CSAAIPGLVPGEQYF
TRBJ2-1	many	TRBV6-6	CASSYRMVEQFF
TRBJ2-1	many	TRBV7-3	CARENSNEQFF
TRBJ2-4	many	TRBV15	CATSRDGTGLAKNIQYF
TRBJ1-6	many	TRBV12-3/TRBV12-4	CASTQVPNSPLHF
TRBJ1-5	many	TRBV4-1	CASSQWGIGSNQPQHF
TRBJ2-7	many	TRBV7-2	CASSLSWTRTYEQYF
TRBJ2-5	many	TRBV2	CASRPGTESVRETQYF
TRBJ1-3	many	TRBV2	CASRAILTGNTIYF
TRBJ2-5	few	TRBV6-1	CASRGTSGGAGLRETQYF
TRBJ2-7	many	TRBV27	CASSLAGGLAYEQYF
TRBJ2-3	many	TRBV9	CASSALGGASTDTQYF
TRBJ2-7	many	TRBV10-1	CASRTGQGSAEQYF
TRBJ2-3	many	TRBV14	CASSQGTGAADTQYF